This T cell receptor beta chain was sequenced for a study of blood T cells in healthy people across ages. About the study: About one barcoded beta molecule was captured per two T cells (by template switching).

Per germline, CDR1 MNHEY and CDR2 SVGEGT. Between the trimmed V and J ends, which lost 3 bases and 2 bases, there was a span of 11 bases. CDR3 length equals 14 residues. The use of a sample-barcoded 5' primer and a J-beta primer mix characterized a second PCR of 7 to 11 cycles. TCRdb reanalysed the 5' RACE reads using MiXCR and keeps one entry per CDR3 protein. Of about 1,800,000 distinct CDR3 sequences listed, over 25% are singletons. The study, taken as a whole, reports: Age advanced and TCR beta diversity per million T cells fell, roughly linearly.

At least ten counts were recorded for this clonotype. No antigen is known for it. The specimen was blood. The chain links TRBV6-2 or TRBV6-3 to TRBJ2-7, with TRBD2 as a possible D gene (6 bases). This clonotype originated in a woman aged 25 to 45 in good health. In DNA, the CDR3 is TGTGCCAGCAGTTATTCGCCGGGGGCCTACGAGCAGTACTTC. This gives the protein CASSYSPGAYEQYF.